This TCR beta chain was recovered during a study of blood T cell repertoires in COVID-19 (dated by TCRdb to the early 2020s). Broadly, across the study: Samples from collaborators originated in the United States, Italy and Spain and spanned both the acute and convalescent phases of COVID-19. The material from the prospective study consisted of cDNA or gDNA derived from T cells, B-cell-depleted T cells, or PBMCs. Deeply sampled blood TCRbeta repertoires from subjects exposed to, actively infected with, or recovered from COVID-19 were included in the dataset. A freely available public database, intended as a resource for researchers studying the immune response to SARS-CoV-2, is where the repertoires were released. Samples came from the ongoing ImmuneRACE study (first 160 participants) plus 1,254 subjects from 6 global collaborators. Nearly every sample came with metadata listing a de-identified subject ID, COVID-19 status, age in years and sex. Where available, HLA class I and class II types were taken from metadata supplied by the sample provider and were not determined by assay-based typing. The study at large found these results: How much clinical and demographic metadata was included differed by source and by participant, and the metadata was provided uncurated.

The CDR3 spans 13 residues, from the cysteine through the phenylalanine. Of all the DNA, just the CDR3 is kept, 39 bases in frame from base 1. The germline V gene (reference sequence) gives CDR1 as SEHNR and CDR2 as FQNEAQ. The junction shows trimming of 4 bases on V and 10 bases on J, plus 16 bases between the germline ends. Worth noting for this clone: Its antigen is still unknown. Per-base quality was not reported, and no clone a single base away is much larger than it.

Participants in the prospective study were aged about 18 to 100 years, lived in 20 to 25 United States geographic areas, and enrolled through a virtual design. In the prospective study, participants were assigned to cohorts based on the clinical history participants reported in a screening survey and a study questionnaire. Exposed participants had been in contact, within 2 weeks of entering the study, with a person who had a PCR-confirmed or clinician-diagnosed case of COVID-19. In the prospective study, whole blood, serum and a nasopharyngeal or oropharyngeal swab were collected from each participant by mobile phlebotomists. Additional blood draws and questionnaires over an approximately 2-month period could optionally be provided by prospective study participants. Before DNA extraction, blood samples from the prospective study were shipped at room temperature or frozen. The immunoSEQ Assay, a bias-controlled multiplex PCR, was used to amplify TCRbeta CDR3 regions from genomic DNA. The source study handled its data this way. Within the assay, amplification of reference gene primers was used to estimate how many nucleated cells each sample contained. To quantify the absolute abundance of each unique TCRbeta CDR3 rearrangement, sequence reads were collapsed and filtered. For each sample, productive Simpson clonality was calculated by taking the square root of Simpson's diversity index across productive rearrangements. TCRdb carries this immuneACCESS record with in-frame sequences only. Its versions omit some clonotypes, under half of them owing to an unresolved V gene in the studies checked, with the rest unexplained. The DNA was the basis for D and trimming; V, J and clone size are from that table. The sample table contains hundreds of thousands of clones; only one count was recorded for roughly 85% of them. 3.6% of the sample rests with the top ten.

The chain couples TRBV7-9 to TRBJ1-1; the D gene is unclear. The TCR sequence derives from a woman aged 40 to 50 who had been exposed to COVID-19. Material: PBMCs or T cells enriched from blood (not recorded which). The DNA is as follows: TGTGCCAGCAGCTCCTTGACGGCCTGGAGAGCTTTCTTT. The translation is CASSSLTAWRAFF.